This is a list of T cell receptor beta chains from one sample in a study of blood T cell repertoires in COVID-19. This table comes from immunoSEQ multiplex PCR, and its TCRdb copy is limited to in-frame clones, with some not included. The sample lists approximately 250,000 clones, 85% to 90% occurring once. Sequenced: PBMCs or T cells enriched from blood (not recorded which). The receptors come from a woman aged 25 to 39 with acute COVID-19. Both conserved end residues are part of each CDR3. A D gene is named only where the DNA matches it firmly. Clone size appears in some rows only: once, few, many, or a class for an expanded clone.

size,V,D,J,CDR3,DNA
NA,TRBV6-7,NA,TRBJ2-7,CASSYSSRLYEQYF,TGTGCCAGCAGTTACTCAAGCAGACTCTACGAGCAGTACTTC
NA,TRBV6-1,NA,TRBJ1-1,CASSEYGSGMNTEAFF,TGTGCCAGCAGTGAATATGGTTCGGGAATGAACACTGAAGCTTTCTTT
NA,TRBV4-3,NA,TRBJ2-7,CASSQDGGEQYF,TGCGCCAGCAGCCAAGATGGAGGGGAGCAGTACTTC
NA,TRBV5-1,NA,TRBJ2-1,CASSLVLQDGYNEQFF,TGCGCCAGCAGCTTGGTTTTGCAGGATGGTTACAATGAGCAGTTCTTC
NA,TRBV28,NA,TRBJ2-5,CASSSPRGAGSETQYF,TGTGCCAGCAGTTCCCCAAGAGGAGCCGGGTCGGAGACCCAGTACTTC
NA,TRBV5-1,TRBD2,TRBJ2-1,CASSLEVREIAYNEQFF,TGCGCCAGCAGCTTGGAAGTGCGGGAGATAGCCTACAATGAGCAGTTCTTC
NA,TRBV5-4,NA,TRBJ2-5,CASRRAHQETQYF,TGTGCCAGCAGGAGGGCGCACCAAGAGACCCAGTACTTC
NA,TRBV6-1,NA,TRBJ1-5,CASSEGEGQPQHF,TGTGCCAGCAGTGAGGGGGAGGGACAGCCCCAGCATTTT
NA,TRBV5-8,TRBD1,TRBJ2-3,CASSKTGGFTDTQYF,TGTGCCAGCAGCAAGACAGGGGGGTTCACAGATACGCAGTATTTT
NA,TRBV5-1,TRBD1,TRBJ1-1,CASSLAGGDTEAFF,TGCGCCAGCAGCTTGGCAGGGGGAGACACTGAAGCTTTCTTT
few,TRBV5-1,TRBD1,TRBJ2-7,CASRSGTESYEQYF,TGCGCCAGCAGATCCGGGACAGAGTCCTACGAGCAGTACTTC
NA,TRBV11-2,NA,TRBJ2-3,CASSPAESHTQYF,TGTGCCAGCAGCCCAGCGGAATCTCATACGCAGTATTTT
NA,TRBV6-1,TRBD1,TRBJ2-7,CASSVIGTGASYEQYF,TGTGCCAGCAGTGTTATCGGGACAGGTGCTTCCTACGAGCAGTACTTC
NA,TRBV9,NA,TRBJ2-7,CASSGAERVGVYEQYF,TGTGCCAGCAGCGGAGCGGAGCGGGTAGGAGTCTACGAGCAGTACTTC
NA,TRBV27,NA,TRBJ1-5,CASGRTASNQPQHF,TGTGCCAGCGGACGGACAGCGAGCAATCAGCCCCAGCATTTT
NA,TRBV9,TRBD1,TRBJ2-7,CASSTGQGYEQYF,TGTGCCAGCAGCACGGGACAGGGCTACGAGCAGTACTTC
few,TRBV7-9,NA,TRBJ2-7,CASSFQGGPYEQYF,TGTGCCAGCAGCTTTCAAGGGGGTCCCTACGAGCAGTACTTC
NA,TRBV28,NA,TRBJ2-7,CASRGHSGNSYEQYF,TGTGCCAGCAGGGGTCATAGCGGAAACTCCTACGAGCAGTACTTC
NA,TRBV27,TRBD2,TRBJ2-1,CASTSGVSAEQFF,TGTGCCAGCACTAGCGGGGTGTCCGCGGAGCAGTTCTTC
NA,TRBV4-2,NA,TRBJ1-1,CASSQDGTLNTEAFF,TGTGCCAGCAGCCAAGACGGGACATTGAACACTGAAGCTTTCTTT
NA,TRBV6-2/TRBV6-3,TRBD1,TRBJ1-2,CASSYEFSFGQVSPANYGYTF,TGTGCCAGCAGTTACGAGTTTTCGTTCGGACAGGTCTCCCCGGCTAACTATGGCTACACCTTC
NA,TRBV4-2,TRBD2,TRBJ2-1,CASSQPASGRANEQFF,TGTGCCAGCAGCCAACCAGCTAGCGGGAGGGCCAATGAGCAGTTCTTC
NA,TRBV14,NA,TRBJ2-2,CASSHRFGVPTGELFF,TGTGCCAGCAGCCATCGCTTCGGGGTTCCCACCGGGGAGCTGTTTTTT
NA,TRBV3-1/TRBV3-2,TRBD2,TRBJ2-3,CASSQQGLAADTQYF,TGTGCCAGCAGCCAGCAGGGACTAGCGGCAGATACGCAGTATTTT
NA,TRBV3-1/TRBV3-2,NA,TRBJ2-7,CASSESLAAGEQYF,TGTGCCAGCAGCGAAAGTCTAGCCGCGGGGGAGCAGTACTTC
NA,TRBV28,NA,TRBJ1-2,CASSSSNYGYTF,TGTGCCAGCAGTTCATCTAACTATGGCTACACCTTC
NA,TRBV19,NA,TRBJ1-5,CASSIGEQGGQPQHF,TGTGCCAGTAGTATAGGGGAACAGGGTGGGCAGCCCCAGCATTTT
once,TRBV6-1,TRBD2,TRBJ2-3,CASSDSGDHTDTQYF,TGTGCCAGCAGTGATAGCGGGGATCACACAGATACGCAGTATTTT
NA,TRBV5-1,TRBD1,TRBJ1-4,CASSPGTGALSANEKLFF,TGCGCCAGCAGCCCTGGGACAGGCGCCCTTTCGGCTAATGAAAAACTGTTTTTT
NA,TRBV25-1,TRBD2,TRBJ2-2,CASSDGTRAGELFF,TGTGCCAGCAGTGACGGGACTAGGGCCGGGGAGCTGTTTTTT
few,TRBV3-1/TRBV3-2,TRBD1,TRBJ2-2,CASSRLQGAGTGELFF,TGTGCCAGCAGCCGATTACAGGGGGCCGGCACCGGGGAGCTGTTTTTT
NA,TRBV11-3,TRBD1,TRBJ2-2,CASSHIGQGFAGELFF,TGTGCCAGCAGCCACATCGGACAGGGTTTCGCCGGGGAGCTGTTTTTT
NA,TRBV7-2,TRBD2,TRBJ2-2,CASRREAGELTGELFF,TGTGCCAGCAGGAGGGAGGCGGGAGAGTTAACCGGGGAGCTGTTTTTT
NA,TRBV18,TRBD2,TRBJ2-1,CASSPPTSGSTTNEQFF,TGTGCCAGCTCACCACCGACTAGCGGGAGTACTACCAATGAGCAGTTCTTC
NA,TRBV14,TRBD2,TRBJ2-1,CASSPNMNGRRDNEQFF,TGTGCCAGCAGCCCGAATATGAACGGGAGGAGGGACAATGAGCAGTTCTTC
once,TRBV7-9,NA,TRBJ2-7,CASSSTDRGPYSYEQYF,TGTGCCAGCAGCTCAACTGACCGAGGGCCCTACAGCTACGAGCAGTACTTC
NA,TRBV5-4,TRBD1,TRBJ1-6,CASRGTVGDNSPLHF,TGTGCCAGCAGGGGGACAGTAGGTGATAATTCACCCCTCCACTTT
NA,TRBV14,NA,TRBJ2-3,CASSQGDSGTDTQYF,TGTGCCAGCAGCCAAGGGGACTCGGGCACAGATACGCAGTATTTT
NA,TRBV18,TRBD2,TRBJ2-1,CASSPPGLAGAPRYNEQFF,TGTGCCAGCTCACCACCGGGACTAGCGGGAGCCCCCCGGTACAATGAGCAGTTCTTC
NA,TRBV19,NA,TRBJ1-2,CASTTLDILGYGYTF,TGTGCCAGTACCACTCTGGACATTCTGGGCTATGGCTACACCTTC
NA,TRBV28,TRBD2,TRBJ2-7,CASSPPGGRTSYEQYF,TGTGCCAGCAGTCCCCCGGGCGGGAGAACCTCCTACGAGCAGTACTTC
NA,TRBV6-4,NA,TRBJ1-1,CASSDEAGRTEAFF,TGTGCCAGCAGTGACGAGGCAGGGAGGACTGAAGCTTTCTTT
NA,TRBV30,NA,TRBJ2-7,CAWRQVNSYEQYF,TGTGCCTGGAGGCAGGTCAACTCCTACGAGCAGTACTTC
NA,TRBV15,TRBD2,TRBJ2-1,CATSRASTSASGLYNEQFF,TGTGCCACCAGCAGAGCTTCAACTTCGGCTAGCGGTCTCTACAATGAGCAGTTCTTC
NA,TRBV28,NA,TRBJ2-1,CASSTLDEQFF,TGTGCCAGCAGTACTTTGGATGAGCAGTTCTTC
NA,TRBV18,TRBD1,TRBJ2-1,CASSALMSDRGIGNEQFF,TGTGCCAGCTCAGCTCTAATGTCGGACAGGGGGATCGGCAATGAGCAGTTCTTC
NA,TRBV3-1/TRBV3-2,TRBD1,TRBJ1-6,CASSRMAVRGRLGSPLHF,TGTGCCAGCAGCCGCATGGCGGTCAGGGGGCGGTTAGGTTCACCCCTCCACTTT
few,TRBV7-6,NA,TRBJ2-1,CASSETSFDEQFF,TGTGCCAGCAGCGAAACTAGTTTTGATGAGCAGTTCTTC
NA,TRBV7-9,NA,TRBJ2-5,CASSRFSGSQETQYF,TGTGCCAGCAGCCGCTTCAGCGGCTCCCAAGAGACCCAGTACTTC
NA,TRBV4-1,NA,TRBJ1-5,CASSQDKHSNQPQHF,TGCGCCAGCAGCCAAGATAAGCACTCCAATCAGCCCCAGCATTTT
NA,TRBV28,NA,TRBJ2-7,CASRSPGFHEQYF,TGTGCCAGCAGGTCCCCAGGGTTCCACGAGCAGTACTTC
NA,TRBV27,NA,TRBJ2-7,CASSPWDTNSYEQYF,TGTGCCAGCAGTCCCTGGGACACAAATAGCTACGAGCAGTACTTC
NA,TRBV15,NA,TRBJ1-4,CATTPGLHEKLFF,TGTGCCACAACCCCTGGGCTACACGAAAAACTGTTTTTT
NA,TRBV5-4,NA,TRBJ2-7,CASSSEAYEQYF,TGTGCCAGCAGCTCGGAGGCCTACGAGCAGTACTTC
NA,TRBV27,TRBD2,TRBJ2-2,CASSLYGRPTGELFF,TGTGCCAGCAGTTTATACGGGAGGCCAACCGGGGAGCTGTTTTTT
NA,TRBV5-1,TRBD2,TRBJ2-7,CASSLEPSGRAKVKNEQYF,TGCGCCAGCAGCTTGGAACCTAGCGGGAGGGCCAAGGTAAAAAACGAGCAGTACTTC
NA,TRBV28,TRBD1,TRBJ1-3,CASSHPEGGRNTIYF,TGTGCCAGCAGTCATCCAGAAGGGGGCCGAAACACCATATATTTT
few,TRBV15,TRBD1,TRBJ1-4,CATKPDRGTNEKLFF,TGTGCCACCAAACCTGACAGGGGAACTAATGAAAAACTGTTTTTT
NA,TRBV7-8,TRBD2,TRBJ2-3,CASSATSGITDTQYF,TGTGCCAGCAGCGCCACTAGCGGAATCACAGATACGCAGTATTTT
NA,TRBV30,NA,TRBJ1-6,CAWSVGQGYNSPLHF,TGTGCCTGGAGTGTAGGGCAGGGATATAATTCACCCCTCCACTTT